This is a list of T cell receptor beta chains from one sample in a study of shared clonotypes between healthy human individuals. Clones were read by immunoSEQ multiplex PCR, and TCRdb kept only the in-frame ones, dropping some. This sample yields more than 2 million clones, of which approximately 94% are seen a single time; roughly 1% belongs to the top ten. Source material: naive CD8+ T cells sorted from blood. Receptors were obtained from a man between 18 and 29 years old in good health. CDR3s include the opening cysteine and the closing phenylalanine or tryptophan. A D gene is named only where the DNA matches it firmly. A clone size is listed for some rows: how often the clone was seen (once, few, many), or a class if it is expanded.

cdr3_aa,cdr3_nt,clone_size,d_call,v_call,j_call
CASRLVGLPQETQYF,TGTGCCAGCAGACTGGTGGGACTACCTCAAGAGACCCAGTACTTC,-,TRBD2,TRBV5-4,TRBJ2-5
CASSTDDREGQPQHF,TGTGCCAGCAGCACAGACGACAGGGAAGGTCAGCCCCAGCATTTT,-,TRBD1,TRBV7-9,TRBJ1-5
CASSHLNLGEYYGYTF,TGCGCCAGCAGCCATCTTAACTTAGGGGAATACTATGGCTACACCTTC,-,-,TRBV4-1,TRBJ1-2
CASSAGVYEQYF,TGTGCCAGCAGTGCAGGGGTCTACGAGCAGTACTTC,-,-,TRBV28,TRBJ2-7
CASSFITGEVHEQYF,TGTGCCAGCAGCTTTATAACGGGAGAGGTCCACGAGCAGTACTTC,-,-,TRBV7-9,TRBJ2-7
CASSGDRGYEQYF,TGTGCCAGTAGTGGGGACAGGGGGTACGAGCAGTACTTC,-,TRBD1,TRBV19,TRBJ2-7
CASSPRGPTGELFF,TGTGCCAGCAGCCCTCGCGGGCCCACCGGGGAGCTGTTTTTT,-,-,TRBV7-8,TRBJ2-2
CASSPTGLSSGNTIYF,TGTGCCAGCAGCCCGACAGGACTTAGCTCTGGAAACACCATATATTTT,once,-,TRBV7-3,TRBJ1-3
CASSYGDGYTF,TGTGCCAGCAGTTACGGGGATGGCTACACCTTC,-,-,TRBV6-6,TRBJ1-2
CASSETRTSGNLIF,TGCGCCAGCAGTGAGACCCGGACTAGCGGGAACTTGATCTTC,-,TRBD2,TRBV10-2,TRBJ2-1
CASSPRGATADTQYF,TGTGCCAGCAGCCCTCGAGGAGCCACAGCAGATACGCAGTATTTT,-,-,TRBV13,TRBJ2-3
CASSHVGTGKNEQFF,TGTGCCAGCAGCCATGTCGGGACAGGAAAAAATGAGCAGTTCTTC,-,TRBD1,TRBV27,TRBJ2-1
CASSRTSGLTDTQYF,TGTGCCAGCAGTCGGACTAGCGGGCTCACAGATACGCAGTATTTT,-,TRBD2,TRBV27,TRBJ2-3
CASSQGPGLADHEQFF,TGCGCCAGCAGCCAAGGACCGGGACTAGCGGACCATGAGCAGTTCTTC,-,TRBD2,TRBV4-1,TRBJ2-1
CASSLVGPIYF,TGTGCCAGCAGCTTAGTTGGCCCAATATATTTT,-,-,TRBV7-8,TRBJ1-3
CASSDQSRSYEQYF,TGTGCCAGCAGTGATCAGAGCCGCTCCTACGAGCAGTACTTC,-,-,TRBV2,TRBJ2-7
CASSPSASNPGELFF,TGCGCCAGCAGCCCCTCAGCGTCGAACCCCGGGGAGCTGTTTTTT,-,-,TRBV4-3,TRBJ2-2
CASSVLLVGGTGELFF,TGTGCCAGCAGCGTTCTTTTGGTAGGGGGCACCGGGGAGCTGTTTTTT,-,-,TRBV7-9,TRBJ2-2
CASSLPGNAGIF,TGTGCCAGCAGCTTACCCGGGAATGCGGGGATTTTT,-,-,TRBV7-9,TRBJ1-4
CASSLEQGQLASYEQYF,TGTGCCAGCAGCTTAGAGCAGGGACAATTGGCTTCCTACGAGCAGTACTTC,-,-,TRBV7-6,TRBJ2-7
CASSSGRQGNYEQYF,TGTGCCAGCAGTTCTGGGAGACAGGGCAACTACGAGCAGTACTTC,-,TRBD1,TRBV6-5,TRBJ2-7
CASRPDSYEQYF,TGTGCCAGCAGGCCGGACAGCTACGAGCAGTACTTC,-,-,TRBV11-2,TRBJ2-7
CASSLSWNQPQHF,TGTGCCAGCAGCCTAAGTTGGAATCAGCCCCAGCATTTT,-,-,TRBV5-4,TRBJ1-5
CASRKIAGAYEAQYF,TGTGCCAGCAGAAAAATAGCGGGGGCTTACGAAGCGCAGTATTTT,-,TRBD2,TRBV6-5,TRBJ2-3
CASSYTPSDIQYF,TGTGCCAGCAGTTACACCCCCAGTGACATTCAGTACTTC,-,-,TRBV6-6,TRBJ2-4
CASSGLAANNEQFF,TGTGCCAGCAGCGGGCTAGCGGCCAACAATGAGCAGTTCTTC,once,TRBD2,TRBV13,TRBJ2-1
CASSRGHFLYQPQHF,TGTGCCAGCAGTCGCGGACACTTTTTATATCAGCCCCAGCATTTT,-,-,TRBV28,TRBJ1-5
CAISEWWAGELFF,TGTGCCATCAGTGAGTGGTGGGCCGGGGAGCTGTTTTTT,-,-,TRBV10-3,TRBJ2-2
CASLDLSSYNEQFF,TGTGCCAGCCTAGACTTGAGCTCCTACAATGAGCAGTTCTTC,-,-,TRBV27,TRBJ2-1
CASSMSGRTEQFF,TGTGCCAGTAGTATGAGCGGGAGGACTGAGCAGTTCTTC,-,TRBD2,TRBV19,TRBJ2-1
CASSWGHSEDGTEAFF,TGTGCCAGCAGCTGGGGCCATTCGGAAGATGGCACTGAAGCTTTCTTT,-,-,TRBV5-4,TRBJ1-1
CASSEYGVAGTGELFF,TGTGCCAGCAGTGAATACGGGGTGGCCGGCACCGGGGAGCTGTTTTTT,-,-,TRBV25-1,TRBJ2-2
CASSAYGPVGNEQFF,TGTGCCAGCAGCGCTTACGGGCCTGTTGGCAATGAGCAGTTCTTC,-,-,TRBV9,TRBJ2-1
CASRLSPYEQYF,TGTGCCAGCAGACTAAGTCCCTACGAGCAGTACTTC,-,-,TRBV5-5,TRBJ2-7
CASSLAGSYEQYF,TGTGCCAGCAGCCTAGCGGGAAGCTACGAGCAGTACTTC,once,TRBD2,TRBV27,TRBJ2-7
CASSGDSYEQYF,TGTGCCAGCAGTGGCGACAGCTACGAGCAGTACTTC,once,-,TRBV7-9,TRBJ2-7
CASSPGPGGTYGYTF,TGCGCCAGCAGCCCGGGACCGGGGGGCACTTATGGCTACACCTTC,-,-,TRBV4-1,TRBJ1-2
CASSFYGPSYEQYF,TGTGCCAGCAGCTTTTACGGACCCTCCTACGAGCAGTACTTC,-,-,TRBV7-2,TRBJ2-7
CASSDYGQETQYF,TGTGCCAGCAGTGATTACGGACAAGAGACCCAGTACTTC,-,-,TRBV6-1,TRBJ2-5
CASSLAVNEQFF,TGTGCCAGCAGCCTCGCAGTCAATGAGCAGTTCTTC,-,-,TRBV5-4,TRBJ2-1
CASSDAAGGQDEQFF,TGCGCCAGCAGTGACGCTGCGGGGGGCCAGGATGAGCAGTTCTTC,-,TRBD2,TRBV4-1,TRBJ2-1
CASSLAPPGLAGEETQYF,TGTGCCAGCAGCTTAGCCCCCCCGGGACTAGCGGGAGAAGAGACCCAGTACTTC,-,TRBD2,TRBV11-2,TRBJ2-5
CATSRAGSYEQYF,TGTGCCACCAGCAGAGCGGGGTCCTACGAGCAGTACTTC,-,-,TRBV15,TRBJ2-7
CASSVGPVTEAFF,TGTGCCAGCAGCGTAGGCCCGGTCACTGAAGCTTTCTTT,-,-,TRBV9,TRBJ1-1
CASSVGGGGSPLHF,TGTGCCAGCAGCGTAGGGGGAGGAGGTTCACCCCTCCACTTT,few,-,TRBV9,TRBJ1-6
CASRGLPGQGAVSYGYTF,TGTGCCAGCAGGGGTCTCCCGGGACAGGGGGCAGTAAGTTATGGCTACACCTTC,once,TRBD1,TRBV2,TRBJ1-2
CSAGSRYEQYF,TGCAGTGCAGGAAGTAGGTACGAGCAGTACTTC,-,-,TRBV20-1,TRBJ2-7
CASRATGGLNEKLFF,TGTGCCAGCAGAGCGACAGGGGGGCTTAATGAAAAACTGTTTTTT,-,TRBD1,TRBV6-5,TRBJ1-4
CASSYMTGTNEKLFF,TGTGCCAGCAGTTACATGACAGGGACTAATGAAAAACTGTTTTTT,-,TRBD1,TRBV6-6,TRBJ1-4
CSVEERKQSPYNEQFF,TGCAGCGTTGAAGAACGTAAACAGTCCCCATACAATGAGCAGTTCTTC,-,-,TRBV29-1,TRBJ2-1
CASSQDQETAYGYTF,TGCGCCAGCAGCCAAGATCAGGAAACAGCCTATGGCTACACCTTC,-,-,TRBV4-3,TRBJ1-2